This T cell receptor beta chain was recorded in a study of brain T cells in children with intractable seizures. General study findings and limits: Viral specificity was inferred only from CDR3 similarity; HCMV serostatus was unknown. Pre- and post-surgery blood differed in depth, so pre-surgery absences may be undersampling.

The sequenced cases were selected for having the highest brain T cell transcript signatures. Before surgery, patients took at least one anti-epileptic drug. Turning to this clone: Its matching antigen is unknown.

TCRdb's table, derived via immunoSEQ multiplex PCR, lists solely in-frame clones and lacks some. This sample has fewer than 80,000 clones, with about 96% found just once. The starting material was peripheral blood, obtained at surgery. This clonotype was obtained from a boy younger than two with focal cortical dysplasia and intractable seizures.

The CDR3 DNA reads TGTGCCAGCAGCAGATGGACGGGGGGTAGGGAGACCCAGTACTTC. Its protein product is CASSRWTGGRETQYF. The J gene is TRBJ2-5, the V gene TRBV14; 7 nucleotides line up with TRBD2. Germline assignment: CDR1 SGHDN and CDR2 FVKESK. The CDR3 is 15 residues long. The V and J ends lost 5 bases and 5 bases, in that order; junction bases with no gene match: 11.